This entry lists 16 T cell receptor beta chains sequenced from one sample in a study of blood T cell repertoires in COVID-19 (dated by TCRdb to the early 2020s). Libraries came from the immunoSEQ multiplex PCR assay. Sourced from immuneACCESS, this table was stored by TCRdb with only in-frame sequences that have V and J called. A share of the clones is absent; for the studies checked, an unresolved V gene accounts for under half, and the remainder has no known explanation. This sample comprises a few hundred thousand clones, over 75% of them detected only once. Approximately 10% of the sample is held by the ten biggest clonotypes. Sequences were obtained from peripheral blood. Source of these receptors: a woman in her 70s with acute or convalescent COVID-19.

This sequence joins TRBV3-1 (or the pseudogene TRBV3-2) and TRBJ2-2; a weak D match, TRBD2 (6 bases). Germline CDR1 is LGHDT and CDR2 is YNNKEL (reference sequence). Deletions cut 5 bases from V and 4 bases from J, with 14 bases between. This CDR3 spans 15 amino acids. The DNA for the CDR3 is TGTGCCAGCAGCGGGGGGAAAGGCGGCACCGGGGAGCTGTTTTTT. As protein: CASSGGKGGTGELFF.

A few counts support this clone. The rearrangement uses TRBV9 and TRBJ1-6; D might be TRBD1 (5 bases). With 0 bases removed from V and 7 bases from J, the gap between germline ends came to 11 bases. Per the germline V gene, CDR1 is SGDLS and CDR2 is YYNGEE. The CDR3 runs 15 residues. The CDR3 DNA is TGTGCCAGCAGCGTAGGTCCGGGGGGGAATTCACCCCTCCACTTT. This translates into CASSVGPGGNSPLHF.

This chain connects TRBV15 to TRBJ2-1, with 9 bases lining up with TRBD2. Unmatched junction bases numbered 6, after V lost 6 bases and J lost 6 bases. Per the germline V gene, CDR1 is LNHNV and CDR2 is YYDKDF (reference sequence). This CDR3 comprises 14 residues. This CDR3 reads CATSTGTSLNEQFF. In nucleotides, the CDR3 is TGTGCCACCAGTACGGGGACTAGCCTCAATGAGCAGTTCTTC.

This chain uses TRBV18 with TRBJ2-2, with a tentative D call TRBD2 (6 bases). CDR3 length equals 18 residues. The V and J ends lost 1 base and 0 bases respectively, with 15 bases between them. CDR1 is KGHSH, CDR2 LQKENI, per germline. The DNA of the CDR3 is TGTGCCAGCTCACCACTTCAACTAGCCGAGACGAACACCGGGGAGCTGTTTTTT. Translated, it gives CASSPLQLAETNTGELFF.

This clone was seen many times. The gene calls are TRBV7-6 and TRBJ1-6, with TRBD1 as a possible D gene (6 bases). Per germline, CDR1 SGHVS and CDR2 FNYEAQ. The CDR3 totals 14 residues. Trimming removed 4 bases at V and 6 bases at J, with 10 bases between. The CDR3 coding sequence is TGTGCCAGCAGCTCGACAGGATTTAATTCACCCCTCCACTTT. Its translation is CASSSTGFNSPLHF. The variable domain in full, completed from reference TRBV7-6 and TRBJ1-6, reads GAGVSQSPRYKVTKRGQDVALRCDPISGHVSLYWYRQALGQGPEFLTYFNYEAQQDKSGLPNDRFSAERPEGSISTLTIQRTEQRDSAMYRCASSSTGFNSPLHFGNGTRLTVT.

The chain has TRBV15 and TRBJ1-3; maybe TRBD1 (5 bases). The V end was cut by 1 base, the J end by 0 bases, with 13 bases between. The CDR3 sequence is 17 residues long. Germline V gives CDR1 LNHNV, CDR2 YYDKDF (reference sequence). CDR3: CATSRGRGRDSGNTIYF. For the CDR3, the DNA is TGTGCCACCAGCAGAGGGAGGGGCAGGGACTCTGGAAACACCATATATTTT.

The chain couples TRBV12-2 to TRBJ2-7; no check of the table's D call, TRBD1, against the DNA was made. TRBV12-2 is a pseudogene locus. The CDR3 runs to 14 residues. The DNA of the CDR3 is TGTGCAAGTCGCTCTACGACAGGACCCGACGAGCAGTACTTC. Its protein product is CASRSTTGPDEQYF.

The chain employs TRBV5-1 and TRBJ2-7, with 7 bases that match TRBD1. Trimming took 1 base from V and 3 from J; bases not matched to a gene: 7. The CDR3 has 15 residues. Germline lookup yields CDR1 SGHRS and CDR2 YFSETQ. The CDR3: CASSLRQGPFYEQYF. The CDR3 bases are TGCGCCAGCAGCTTGCGACAGGGTCCCTTCTACGAGCAGTACTTC.

This clone came up a few times. The chain uses TRBV4-1 and TRBJ2-2, with 7 bases fitting TRBD1. Unmatched junction bases numbered 11, after V lost 2 bases and J lost 2 bases. Per the germline V gene, CDR1 is MGHRA and CDR2 is YSYEKL. This CDR3 has 18 amino acids. Here the CDR3 DNA reads TGCGCCAGCAGCCAATATTTCGGGCAGGGGGTTAACACCGGGGAGCTGTTTTTT. It is translated as CASSQYFGQGVNTGELFF.

The chain joins TRBV3-1 (or the pseudogene TRBV3-2) to TRBJ2-3; the match to TRBD1 covers 9 bases. V trimming: 3 bases; J trimming: 6 bases; junction bases outside the gene matches: 4. Germline V gene lookup returns CDR1 LGHDT and CDR2 YNNKEL (reference sequence). This CDR3 spans 14 amino acids. This chain's CDR3 is CASSHRQGGDTQYF. CDR3 bases: TGTGCCAGCAGCCATCGACAGGGGGGCGATACGCAGTATTTT.

The chain uses TRBV16 and TRBJ1-3; a weak D match, TRBD1 (6 bases). This CDR3 is built from 13 residues. Trimming left V 2 bases short and J 7 bases short, with 9 bases between. From germline, CDR1 is KGHSY and CDR2 FQNENV. The CDR3 DNA reads as TGTGCCAGCAGCCAAGGACAGTTCAACACCATATATTTT. It yields the protein CASSQGQFNTIYF.

This clone was counted once. V gene TRBV3-1 (or the pseudogene TRBV3-2) combines with J gene TRBJ1-6; tentatively, D is TRBD1 (5 bases). With 3 bases removed from V and 9 bases from J, the gap between germline ends came to 15 bases. Germline CDR1 LGHDT, CDR2 YNNKEL (reference sequence). The length of the CDR3 is 15 residues. The CDR3 region has the DNA TGTGCCAGCAGCCAGGGGCGAGCTAAATTTTCACCCCTCCACTTT. Protein: CASSQGRAKFSPLHF.

The chain combines TRBV5-1 with TRBJ2-1; 7 bases align to TRBD1. The CDR3 is 15 residues long. V was pared by 2 bases and J by 2 bases, with 4 bases of the junction left unmatched. Germline V CDR1 and CDR2: SGHRS, YFSETQ. The CDR3 DNA reads TGCGCCAGCAGCTTCGAGGGGGCCGCCTACAATGAGCAGTTCTTC. Encoded protein: CASSFEGAAYNEQFF.

This sequence joins TRBV12-5 and TRBJ1-1; TRBD1 matches 7 bases. Germline CDR1 reads LGHNT; CDR2 reads FRNRAP. The CDR3 covers 14 residues. The V and J ends lost 1 base and 8 bases, in that order; junction bases with no gene match: 7. The CDR3 protein is CASGLGGGASEAFF. CDR3 DNA sequence: TGTGCTAGTGGTTTGGGAGGGGGCGCATCGGAAGCTTTCTTT. Variable domain in full (rest from reference TRBV12-5 and TRBJ1-1): DARVTQTPRHKVTEMGQEVTMRCQPILGHNTVFWYRQTMMQGLELLAYFRNRAPLDDSGMPKDRFSAEMPDATLATLKIQPSEPRDSAVYFCASGLGGGASEAFFGQGTRLTVV.

The chain links TRBV5-1 to TRBJ1-1, with a weak D call TRBD1 (5 bases). The V end was cut by 3 bases, the J end by 5 bases, with 14 bases between. In germline, CDR1 is SGHRS, CDR2 YFSETQ. CDR3 length: 14 amino acids. The CDR3 coding sequence is TGCGCCAGCAGCTCGGGGGAGGGGCGGACTGAAGCTTTCTTT. Protein sequence: CASSSGEGRTEAFF. The full variable domain, its missing parts supplied by reference TRBV5-1 and TRBJ1-1, is KAGVTQTPRYLIKTRGQQVTLSCSPISGHRSVSWYQQTPGQGLQFLFEYFSETQRNKGNFPGRFSGRQFSNSRSEMNVSTLELGDSALYLCASSSGEGRTEAFFGQGTRLTVV.

V usage is TRBV19 and J usage is TRBJ1-5; no clear D. The V gene's germline CDR1 is LNHDA and CDR2 SQIVND (reference sequence). This CDR3 has 13 residues. The CDR3: CAISLTPDQPQHF. The CDR3 DNA sequence: TGTGCGATTTCCCTCACCCCAGATCAGCCCCAGCATTTT. The complete variable domain, with remaining parts taken from reference TRBV19 and TRBJ1-5, reads DGGITQSPKYLFRKEGQNVTLSCEQNLNHDAMYWYRQDPGQGLRLIYYSQIVNDFQKGDIAEGYSVSREKKESFPLTVTSAQKNPTAFYLCAISLTPDQPQHFGDGTRLSIL.